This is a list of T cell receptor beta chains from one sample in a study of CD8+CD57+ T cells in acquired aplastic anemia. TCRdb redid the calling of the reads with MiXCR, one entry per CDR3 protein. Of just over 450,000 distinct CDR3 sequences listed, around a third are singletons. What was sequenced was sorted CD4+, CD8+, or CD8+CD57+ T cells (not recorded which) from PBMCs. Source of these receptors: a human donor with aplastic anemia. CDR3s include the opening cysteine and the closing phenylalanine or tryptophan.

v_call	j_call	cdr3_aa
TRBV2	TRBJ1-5	CASTLQGEHQPQHF
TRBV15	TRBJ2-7	CATSRDSGRALGQYF
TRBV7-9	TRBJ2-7	CASGRRDRGEQYF
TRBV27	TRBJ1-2	CASSSRGLHYGYTF
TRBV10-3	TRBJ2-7	CASRTTGEASEQYF
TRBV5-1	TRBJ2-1	CASSLTRVAGYNEQFF
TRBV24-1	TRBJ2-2	CATSDPREPTGELFF
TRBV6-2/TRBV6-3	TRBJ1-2	CASSVPRGANYGYTF
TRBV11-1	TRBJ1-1	CASSLRRGREAFF
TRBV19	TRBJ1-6	CASSPIRENDSPLHF